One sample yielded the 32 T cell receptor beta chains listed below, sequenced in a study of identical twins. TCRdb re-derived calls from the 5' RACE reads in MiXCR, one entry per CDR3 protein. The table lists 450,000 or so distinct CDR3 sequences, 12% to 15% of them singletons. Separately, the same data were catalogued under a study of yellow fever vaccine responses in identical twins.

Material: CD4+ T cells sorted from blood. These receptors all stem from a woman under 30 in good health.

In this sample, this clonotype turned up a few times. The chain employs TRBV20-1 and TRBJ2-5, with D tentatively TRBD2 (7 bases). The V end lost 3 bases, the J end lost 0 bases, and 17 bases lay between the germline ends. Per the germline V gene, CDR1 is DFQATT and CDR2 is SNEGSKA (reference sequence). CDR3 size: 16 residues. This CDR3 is CSASGGGGAYQETQYF. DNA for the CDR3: TGCAGTGCTAGTGGAGGAGGGGGGGCCTACCAAGAGACCCAGTACTTC.

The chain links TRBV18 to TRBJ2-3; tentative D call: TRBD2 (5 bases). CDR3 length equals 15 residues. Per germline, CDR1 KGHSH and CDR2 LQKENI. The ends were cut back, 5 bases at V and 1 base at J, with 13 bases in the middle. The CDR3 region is CASSRPGTRTDTQYF. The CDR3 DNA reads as TGTGCCAGCTCAAGACCGGGAACACGCACAGATACGCAGTATTTT.

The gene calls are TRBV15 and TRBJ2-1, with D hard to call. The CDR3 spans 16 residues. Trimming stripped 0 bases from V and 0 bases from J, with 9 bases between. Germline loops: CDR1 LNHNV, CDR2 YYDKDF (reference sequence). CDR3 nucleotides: TGTGCCACCAGCAGAGATCCCCAAAGCTCCTACAATGAGCAGTTCTTC. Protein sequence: CATSRDPQSSYNEQFF.

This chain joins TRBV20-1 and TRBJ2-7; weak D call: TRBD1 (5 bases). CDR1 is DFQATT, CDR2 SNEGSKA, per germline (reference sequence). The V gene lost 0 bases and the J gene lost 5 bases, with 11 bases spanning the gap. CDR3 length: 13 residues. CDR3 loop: CSARDRRQHEQYF. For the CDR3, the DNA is TGCAGTGCTAGAGATAGGAGACAGCACGAGCAGTACTTC.

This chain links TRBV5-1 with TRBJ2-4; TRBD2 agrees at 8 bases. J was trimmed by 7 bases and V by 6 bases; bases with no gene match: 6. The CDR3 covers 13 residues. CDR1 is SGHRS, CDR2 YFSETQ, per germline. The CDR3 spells CASTKAGGNIQYF. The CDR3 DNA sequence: TGCGCCAGCACTAAGGCGGGGGGCAACATTCAGTACTTC.

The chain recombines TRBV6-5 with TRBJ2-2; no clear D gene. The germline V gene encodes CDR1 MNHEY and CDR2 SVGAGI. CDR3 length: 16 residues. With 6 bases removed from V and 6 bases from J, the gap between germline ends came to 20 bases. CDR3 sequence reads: CASSYEAVWSPGELFF. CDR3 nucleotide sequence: TGTGCCAGCAGCTATGAGGCAGTGTGGTCACCCGGGGAGCTGTTTTTT.

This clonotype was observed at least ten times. The CDR3 sequence is CASSLSPSANQPQHF. CDR3 sequence (DNA): TGTGCCAGCAGTTTAAGCCCCAGTGCCAATCAGCCCCAGCATTTT. The rearrangement joins TRBV28 to TRBJ1-5; D gene uncertain. Between the trimmed V and J ends, which lost 2 bases and 3 bases, there was a span of 11 bases. CDR1 is MDHEN and CDR2 is SYDVKM in the germline V gene. The CDR3 has 15 residues.

The DNA for the CDR3 is TGTGCCAGCAGTTCAAACAGGGCGAGAGCCGGGGAGCTGTTTTTT. Translating it yields CASSSNRARAGELFF. The chain joins TRBV12-3 or TRBV12-4 to TRBJ2-2, with D possibly matching TRBD1 (6 bases). The CDR3 is 15 amino acids. V gave up 4 bases and J gave up 6 bases, with 15 bases separating them.

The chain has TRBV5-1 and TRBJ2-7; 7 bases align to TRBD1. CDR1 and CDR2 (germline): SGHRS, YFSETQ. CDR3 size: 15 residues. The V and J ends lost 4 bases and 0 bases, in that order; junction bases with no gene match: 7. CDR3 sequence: CASSRQGSSSYEQYF. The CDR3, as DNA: TGCGCCAGCAGCCGACAGGGATCAAGCTCCTACGAGCAGTACTTC.

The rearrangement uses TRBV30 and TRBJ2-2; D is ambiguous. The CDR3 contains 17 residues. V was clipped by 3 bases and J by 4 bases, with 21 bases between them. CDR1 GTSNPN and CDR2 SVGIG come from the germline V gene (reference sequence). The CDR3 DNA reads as TGTGCCTGGAGCACAACCGGGTTATATGCCCCCACCGGGGAGCTGTTTTTT. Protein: CAWSTTGLYAPTGELFF. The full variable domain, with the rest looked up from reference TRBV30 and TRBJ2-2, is SQTIHQWPATLVQPVGSPLSLECTVEGTSNPNLYWYRQAAGRGLQLLFYSVGIGQISSEVPQNLSASRPQDRQFILSSKKLLLSDSGFYLCAWSTTGLYAPTGELFFGEGSRLTVL.

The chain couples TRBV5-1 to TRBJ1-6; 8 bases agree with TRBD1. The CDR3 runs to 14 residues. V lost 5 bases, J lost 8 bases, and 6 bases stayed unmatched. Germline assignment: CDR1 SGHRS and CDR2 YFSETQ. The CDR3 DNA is TGCGCCAGCAGTCAGGACAGGGACTATTCACCCCTCCACTTT. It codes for CASSQDRDYSPLHF.

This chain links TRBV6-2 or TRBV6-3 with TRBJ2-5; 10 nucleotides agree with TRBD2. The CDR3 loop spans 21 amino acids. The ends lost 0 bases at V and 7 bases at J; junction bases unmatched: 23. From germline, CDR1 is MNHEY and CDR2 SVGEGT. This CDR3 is CASSYSTGLAIDRPNGGTQYF. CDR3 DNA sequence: TGTGCCAGCAGTTACTCGACGGGACTAGCGATCGATCGTCCTAACGGGGGGACCCAGTACTTC.

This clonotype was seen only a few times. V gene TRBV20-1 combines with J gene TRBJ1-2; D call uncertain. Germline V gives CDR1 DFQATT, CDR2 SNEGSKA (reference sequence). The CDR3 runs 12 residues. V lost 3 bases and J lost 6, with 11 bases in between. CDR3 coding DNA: TGCAGTGCTAGTTTTACGGGGAATGGCTACACCTTC. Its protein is CSASFTGNGYTF.

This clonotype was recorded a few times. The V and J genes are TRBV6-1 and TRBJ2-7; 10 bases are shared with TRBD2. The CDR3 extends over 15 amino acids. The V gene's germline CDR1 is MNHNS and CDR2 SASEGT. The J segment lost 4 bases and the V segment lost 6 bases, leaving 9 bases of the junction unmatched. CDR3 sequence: CASRVTGTSDYEQYF. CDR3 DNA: TGTGCCAGCAGAGTGACCGGGACTAGCGATTACGAGCAGTACTTC.

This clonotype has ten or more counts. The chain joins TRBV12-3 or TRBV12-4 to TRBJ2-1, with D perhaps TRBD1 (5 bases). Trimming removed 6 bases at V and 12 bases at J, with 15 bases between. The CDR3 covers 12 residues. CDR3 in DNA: TGTGCCAGCAGGCCCCTGGCCCAGGGGCAGTTCTTC. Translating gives CASRPLAQGQFF.

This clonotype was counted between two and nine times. The CDR3 bases are TGTGCCAGCAGCCCCTCTCAATCTACCGACACCCCAACCTACAATGAGCAGTTCTTC. It translates to CASSPSQSTDTPTYNEQFF. V and J are TRBV4-2 and TRBJ2-1; D not certain. This CDR3 has 19 residues. Trimming cost V 4 bases and J 2 bases, with 24 bases left between them. Germline CDR1 and CDR2: LGHNA and YNFKEQ.

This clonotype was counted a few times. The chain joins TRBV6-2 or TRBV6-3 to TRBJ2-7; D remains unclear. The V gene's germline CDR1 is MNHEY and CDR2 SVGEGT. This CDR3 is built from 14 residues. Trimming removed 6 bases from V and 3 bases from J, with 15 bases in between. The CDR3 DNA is TGTGCCAGCAGCGTAGGCCCTACATACTACGAGCAGTACTTC. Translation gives CASSVGPTYYEQYF.

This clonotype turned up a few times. CDR3 in amino acids: CASSFSRGSRTQYF. The CDR3 region has the DNA TGTGCCAGCAGTTTTTCGAGGGGGAGTCGAACGCAGTATTTT. The chain joins TRBV12-3 or TRBV12-4 to TRBJ2-3; D might be TRBD1 (6 bases). V lost 3 bases, J lost 9 bases, and 16 bases lay in between. This CDR3 is 14 amino acids long.

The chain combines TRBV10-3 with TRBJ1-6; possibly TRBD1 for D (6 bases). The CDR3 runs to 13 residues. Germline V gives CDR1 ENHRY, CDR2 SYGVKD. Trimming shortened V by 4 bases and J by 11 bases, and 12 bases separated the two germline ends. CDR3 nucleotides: TGTGCCATCAGTGTCCAGGGGAATACACCCCTCCACTTT. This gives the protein CAISVQGNTPLHF.

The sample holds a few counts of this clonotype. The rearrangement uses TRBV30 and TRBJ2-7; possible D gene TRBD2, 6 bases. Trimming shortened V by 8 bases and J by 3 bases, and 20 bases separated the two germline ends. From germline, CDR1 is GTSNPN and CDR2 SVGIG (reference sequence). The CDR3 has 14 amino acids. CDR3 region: CAGVGGGSLYEQYF. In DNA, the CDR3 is TGTGCCGGAGTAGGCGGAGGGTCCCTCTACGAGCAGTACTTC.

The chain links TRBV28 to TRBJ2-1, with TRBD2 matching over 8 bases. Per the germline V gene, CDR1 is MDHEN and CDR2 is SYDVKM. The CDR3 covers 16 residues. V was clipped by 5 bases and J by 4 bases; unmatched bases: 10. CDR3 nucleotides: TGTGCCAGCAGTCTCCCCCCGGGCGGGAGGTACAATGAGCAGTTCTTC. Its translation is CASSLPPGGRYNEQFF.

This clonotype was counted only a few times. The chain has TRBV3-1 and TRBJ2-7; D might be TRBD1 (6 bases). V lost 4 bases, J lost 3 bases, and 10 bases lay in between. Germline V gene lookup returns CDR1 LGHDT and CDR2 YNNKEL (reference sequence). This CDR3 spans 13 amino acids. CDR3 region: CASSRVGGYEQYF. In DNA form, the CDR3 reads TGTGCCAGCAGCCGCGTAGGGGGCTACGAGCAGTACTTC.

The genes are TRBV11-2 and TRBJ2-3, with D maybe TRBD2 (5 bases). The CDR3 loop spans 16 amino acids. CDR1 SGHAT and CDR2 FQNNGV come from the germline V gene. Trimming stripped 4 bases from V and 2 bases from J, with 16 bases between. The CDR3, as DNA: TGTGCCAGCAGCTCGGCCTTCGGGAAGGTCACAGATACGCAGTATTTT. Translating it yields CASSSAFGKVTDTQYF.

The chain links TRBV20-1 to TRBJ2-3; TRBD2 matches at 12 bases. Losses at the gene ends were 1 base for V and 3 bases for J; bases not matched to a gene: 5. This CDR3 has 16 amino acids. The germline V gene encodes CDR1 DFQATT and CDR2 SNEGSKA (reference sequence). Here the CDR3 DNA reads TGCAGTGCTAGAGCTATTACTAGCGGGAGGACAGATACGCAGTATTTT. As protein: CSARAITSGRTDTQYF.

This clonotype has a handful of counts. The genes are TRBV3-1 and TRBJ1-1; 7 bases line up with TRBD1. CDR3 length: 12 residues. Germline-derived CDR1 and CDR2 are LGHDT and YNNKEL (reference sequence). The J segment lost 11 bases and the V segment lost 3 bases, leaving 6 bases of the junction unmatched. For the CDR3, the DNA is TGTGCCAGCAGCCAGACCCAGGGGGAGGCTTTCTTT. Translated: CASSQTQGEAFF.

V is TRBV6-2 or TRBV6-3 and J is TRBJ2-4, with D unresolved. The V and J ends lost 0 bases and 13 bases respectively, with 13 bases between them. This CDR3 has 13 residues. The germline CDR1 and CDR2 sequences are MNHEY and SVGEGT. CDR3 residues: CASSYSSFSSQYF. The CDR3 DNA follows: TGTGCCAGCAGTTACTCGAGTTTTAGCAGCCAGTACTTC.

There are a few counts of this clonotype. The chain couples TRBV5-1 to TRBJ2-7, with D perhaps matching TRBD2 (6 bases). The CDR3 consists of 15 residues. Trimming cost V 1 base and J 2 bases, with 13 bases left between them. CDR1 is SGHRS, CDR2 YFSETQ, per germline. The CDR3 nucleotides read TGCGCCAGCAGCTTGTGGGCGGGAACTACCTACGAGCAGTACTTC. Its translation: CASSLWAGTTYEQYF. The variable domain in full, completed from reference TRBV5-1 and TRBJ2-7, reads KAGVTQTPRYLIKTRGQQVTLSCSPISGHRSVSWYQQTPGQGLQFLFEYFSETQRNKGNFPGRFSGRQFSNSRSEMNVSTLELGDSALYLCASSLWAGTTYEQYFGPGTRLTVT.

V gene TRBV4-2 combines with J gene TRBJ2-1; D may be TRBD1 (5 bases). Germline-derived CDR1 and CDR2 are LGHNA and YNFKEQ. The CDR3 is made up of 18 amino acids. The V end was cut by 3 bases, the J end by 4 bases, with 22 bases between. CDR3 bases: TGTGCCAGCAGCCAGGATGTTTATGGGGCGGTTGATTACAATGAGCAGTTCTTC. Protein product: CASSQDVYGAVDYNEQFF.

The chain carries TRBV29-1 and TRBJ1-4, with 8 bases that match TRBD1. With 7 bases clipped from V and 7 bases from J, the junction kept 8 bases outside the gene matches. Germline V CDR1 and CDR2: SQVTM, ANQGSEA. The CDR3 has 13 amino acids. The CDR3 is CSASDRGGEKLFF. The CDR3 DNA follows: TGCAGCGCCTCCGACAGGGGTGGTGAAAAACTGTTTTTT.

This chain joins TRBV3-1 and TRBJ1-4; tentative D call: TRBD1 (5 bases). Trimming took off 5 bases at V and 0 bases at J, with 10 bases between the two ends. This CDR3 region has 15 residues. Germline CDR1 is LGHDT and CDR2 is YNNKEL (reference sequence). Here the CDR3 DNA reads TGTGCCAGCAGCTGGGGGAGATCAACTAATGAAAAACTGTTTTTT. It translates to CASSWGRSTNEKLFF.

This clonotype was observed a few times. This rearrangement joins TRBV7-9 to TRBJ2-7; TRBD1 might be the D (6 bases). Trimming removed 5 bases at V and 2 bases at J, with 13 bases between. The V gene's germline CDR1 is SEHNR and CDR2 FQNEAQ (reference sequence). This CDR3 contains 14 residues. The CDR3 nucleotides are TGTGCCAGCAGCGGCCGGGACAAAGCCTACGAGCAGTACTTC. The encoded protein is CASSGRDKAYEQYF.

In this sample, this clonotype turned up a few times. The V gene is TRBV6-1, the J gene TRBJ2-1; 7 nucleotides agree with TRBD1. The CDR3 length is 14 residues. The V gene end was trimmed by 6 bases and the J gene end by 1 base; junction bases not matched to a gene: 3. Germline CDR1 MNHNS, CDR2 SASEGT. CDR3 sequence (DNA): TGTGCCAGCAGGACAGGGCCTTCCTACAATGAGCAGTTCTTC. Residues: CASRTGPSYNEQFF.